Below are 18 T cell receptor beta chains sequenced from a single sample in a study of T cell responses to AZD1222 COVID-19 vaccine. Profiling relied on immunoSEQ multiplex PCR, and the TCRdb table lists in-frame clones only, not all of them. In the table there are around 100,000 clones, about 90% of which are singletons. The starting material was peripheral blood, obtained on day 0 of MenACWY control vaccination. These receptors originate from an adult in good health.

The chain is built from TRBV10-3 and TRBJ1-3; D gene unclear. Germline values: CDR1 ENHRY, CDR2 SYGVKD. V was shortened by 0 bases and J by 0 bases, with 9 bases between the two germline ends. This CDR3 spans 16 amino acids. As DNA, the CDR3 is TGTGCCATCAGTGAGTCGAAAGGAAACTCTGGAAACACCATATATTTT. The encoded protein is CAISESKGNSGNTIYF.

This clone was seen a single time. This rearrangement joins TRBV15 to TRBJ2-2; D gene ambiguous. This CDR3 has 13 residues. The V gene lost 5 bases and the J gene lost 5 bases, with 9 bases spanning the gap. Germline CDR1 is LNHNV and CDR2 is YYDKDF (reference sequence). The CDR3 coding sequence is TGTGCCACCAGCGGGCCACCGACCGGGGAGCTGTTTTTT. This translates into CATSGPPTGELFF.

V is TRBV6-5 and J is TRBJ1-3; no reliable D call. The V end lost 5 bases, the J end lost 1 base, and 9 bases lay between the germline ends. This CDR3 contains 14 residues. CDR1 is MNHEY, CDR2 SVGAGI, per germline. CDR3 protein: CASSLQESGNTIYF. The CDR3 coding sequence is TGTGCCAGCAGTCTCCAGGAATCTGGAAACACCATATATTTT.

This chain connects TRBV5-3 to TRBJ1-5; no clear D gene. TRBV5-3 is filed as an ORF, its function uncertain. The CDR3 loop spans 14 amino acids. Trimming removed 4 bases at V and 9 bases at J, with 17 bases between. CDR3 loop: CARSPRTGGSPQHF. Written as DNA, the CDR3 is TGTGCCAGAAGCCCCCGGACGGGTGGATCGCCCCAGCATTTT.

The chain uses TRBV4-3 and TRBJ2-7; possible D gene TRBD2, 6 bases. Trimming stripped 1 base from V and 4 bases from J, with 14 bases between. The CDR3 runs to 15 residues. Germline values: CDR1 LGHNA, CDR2 YSLEER. The DNA of the CDR3 is TGCGCCAGCAGCCAAGGGGGTTCCGGGGGTTACGAGCAGTACTTC. Protein product: CASSQGGSGGYEQYF.

The chain combines TRBV6-5 with TRBJ2-7; 10 bases fit TRBD2. V gave up 6 bases and J gave up 5 bases; unmatched junction bases: 10. This CDR3 is 15 amino acids long. Germline V gene sequence: CDR1 MNHEY, CDR2 SVGAGI. Here the CDR3 reads CASSLGTSVVDEQYF. For the CDR3, the DNA is TGTGCCAGCAGCCTAGGGACTAGCGTAGTCGACGAGCAGTACTTC.

V gene TRBV29-1 combines with J gene TRBJ1-1, with 8 bases lining up with TRBD1. Germline-derived CDR1 and CDR2 are SQVTM and ANQGSEA. The CDR3 has 13 residues. Unmatched junction bases numbered 8, after V lost 6 bases and J lost 5 bases. CDR3 nucleotide sequence: TGCAGCGTATTCAGGGGGCTCGGTACTGAAGCTTTCTTT. This gives the protein CSVFRGLGTEAFF.

This chain links TRBV7-9 with TRBJ2-3; 8 nucleotides agree with TRBD2. The CDR3 runs to 14 residues. Germline V gene data show CDR1 as SEHNR and CDR2 as FQNEAQ (reference sequence). Trimming removed 4 bases from V and 5 bases from J; junction bases left unmatched: 5. Here the CDR3 DNA reads TGTGCCAGCAGCTCCGGGCTAGCGGGAGATACGCAGTATTTT. This sequence encodes CASSSGLAGDTQYF.

V is TRBV23-1 and J is TRBJ2-7; D gene ambiguous. TRBV23-1 falls under the ORF class, with uncertain function. Trimming left V 0 bases short and J 0 bases short, with 12 bases between. The CDR3 length is 16 residues. CDR3 coding DNA: TGCGCCAGCAGTCAATCGGGCAGGCCGAGCTCCTACGAGCAGTACTTC. Protein: CASSQSGRPSSYEQYF.

The V call is TRBV5-5, the J call TRBJ2-5; 8 bases align to TRBD1. V shed 6 bases and J 5 bases; nucleotides not matched to a gene: 12. The germline gives CDR1 SGHKS, CDR2 YYEKEE (reference sequence). The CDR3 runs to 15 residues. As DNA, the CDR3 is TGTGCCAGCACCGACAGGACAGGGATGTCCGAGACCCAGTACTTC. Translating gives CASTDRTGMSETQYF.

The chain combines TRBV6-2 or TRBV6-3 with TRBJ2-5; TRBD1 matches 10 bases. J gave up 3 bases and V 6 bases, and 10 bases lay outside the gene matches. This CDR3 contains 16 residues. Germline V gene data show CDR1 as MNHEY and CDR2 as SVGEGT. The CDR3 loop reads CASSSRGQGDEETQYF. CDR3 sequence (DNA): TGTGCCAGCAGCTCCCGCGGACAGGGGGATGAAGAGACCCAGTACTTC.

V gene TRBV6-4 combines with J gene TRBJ1-1, with D uncertain. The V and J ends lost 4 bases and 7 bases respectively, with 10 bases between them. This CDR3 comprises 12 residues. The V gene's germline CDR1 is MRHNA and CDR2 SNTAGT. For the CDR3, the DNA is TGTGCCAGCAGTGGCATTTCGGGTGAAGCTTTCTTT. It translates to CASSGISGEAFF.

The count of this clone is one. The chain joins TRBV28 to TRBJ1-4, with D unclear. V was cut by 6 bases and J by 0 bases, with 8 bases left in between. CDR1 MDHEN and CDR2 SYDVKM come from the germline V gene. The CDR3 covers 14 residues. Here the CDR3 reads CASSQGATNEKLFF. DNA for the CDR3: TGTGCCAGCAGCCAAGGTGCAACTAATGAAAAACTGTTTTTT. Full variable domain (outside the CDR3, taken from reference TRBV28 and TRBJ1-4): DVKVTQSSRYLVKRTGEKVFLECVQDMDHENMFWYRQDPGLGLRLIYFSYDVKMKEKGDIPEGYSVSREKKERFSLILESASTNQTSMYLCASSQGATNEKLFFGSGTQLSVL.

The chain combines TRBV10-1 with TRBJ2-1, with 9 nucleotides matching TRBD1. V was pared by 4 bases and J by 7 bases, with 5 bases of the junction left unmatched. The CDR3 is 14 residues long. Germline V gives CDR1 WNHNN, CDR2 SYGVQD (reference sequence). The CDR3 nucleotides are TGCGCCAGCAGTGGGGGACAGGGAATGAATGAGCAGTTCTTC. Translated: CASSGGQGMNEQFF.

The chain uses TRBV27 and TRBJ2-5; D gene ambiguous. V was shortened by 7 bases and J by 2 bases, with 11 bases between the two germline ends. The germline gives CDR1 MNHEY, CDR2 SMNVEV (reference sequence). CDR3 size: 13 residues. CDR3 nucleotide sequence: TGTGCCAGCACCCCTTATGGGCAAGAGACCCAGTACTTC. Its protein is CASTPYGQETQYF.

The chain joins TRBV30 to TRBJ1-3; D is possibly TRBD1 (5 bases). CDR1 and CDR2 from the germline V gene are GTSNPN and SVGIG (reference sequence). The V and J ends lost 3 bases and 8 bases respectively, with 11 bases between them. The CDR3 contains 12 residues. The CDR3 sequence: CAWRTGADTIYF. CDR3 DNA: TGTGCCTGGAGGACTGGGGCCGACACCATATATTTT.

The chain links TRBV5-6 to TRBJ1-6; D perhaps matches TRBD1 (5 bases). Trimming left V 3 bases short and J 10 bases short, with 17 bases between. The CDR3 has 15 residues. CDR1 and CDR2 (germline): SGHDT, YYEEEE. This chain's CDR3 is CASSYTDHGGSPLHF. Written as DNA, the CDR3 is TGTGCCAGCAGCTATACGGACCACGGGGGGTCACCCCTCCACTTT.

This clone was detected a few times. This chain links TRBV5-7 with TRBJ1-2; D not resolved. TRBV5-7 is sorted into the ORF group, with uncertain function. The CDR3 loop spans 15 amino acids. V lost 2 bases and J lost 2, with 13 bases in between. DNA of the CDR3: TGTGCCAGCAGCTTCCGAACAGACTCGAACTATGGCTACACCTTC. Amino acid sequence: CASSFRTDSNYGYTF.